This T cell receptor beta chain was identified in a study of radiation and T cells in renal cell carcinoma. Trimming cost V 7 bases and J 4 bases; bases outside gene matches: 3. Germline V CDR1 and CDR2: SNHLY, FYNNEI. The CDR3 spans 13 residues. Clones were read by immunoSEQ multiplex PCR, and TCRdb kept only the in-frame ones, dropping some. This sample has about 130,000 clones, with more than 75% found just once. The time point: blood 2 weeks post-SBRT. The treatment is: 15 Gy SBRT to primary tumor, nephrectomy 4 weeks later. The sequences come from blood, collected from a patient whose treatment included radiotherapy and nephrectomy. The chain carries TRBV2 and TRBJ2-1, with 8 bases that match TRBD1. This TCR derives from a woman in her 70s with renal cell carcinoma. The CDR3 spells CASTGQVYNEQFF. For the CDR3, the DNA is TGTGCCAGCACGGGACAGGTATACAATGAGCAGTTCTTC.